The 26 T cell receptor beta chains below all came from one sample that was sequenced in a study of blood T cells in healthy people across ages. A second about 6 to 12 cycle PCR used barcoded and J-beta primers. TCRdb ran MiXCR on the 5' RACE reads and lists one entry per CDR3 protein. Of about 560,000 distinct CDR3 sequences listed, over 25% are singletons. The data were also submitted as part of a second study, on T cells of mothers and their children.

The specimen was blood. These receptors were taken from a boy between 2 and 10 years old in good health.

This clonotype has a handful of counts. This chain joins TRBV6-1 and TRBJ1-5, with 12 positions matching TRBD1. This CDR3 contains 14 residues. V shed 6 bases and J 7 bases; nucleotides not matched to a gene: 4. Germline CDR1 is MNHNS and CDR2 is SASEGT. The DNA for the CDR3 is TGTGCCAGCAGACCCGGGACAGGGGGCCAGCCCCAGCATTTT. It translates to CASRPGTGGQPQHF.

The chain is built from TRBV7-9 and TRBJ2-1; D possibly matches TRBD1 or TRBD2 (6 bases each). Germline-derived CDR1 and CDR2 are SEHNR and FQNEAQ (reference sequence). The CDR3 sequence is 16 residues long. Trimming removed 2 bases from V and 2 bases from J, with 13 bases in between. The CDR3 loop reads CASSLNFGGAYNEQFF. The CDR3 DNA is TGTGCCAGCAGCTTAAATTTCGGGGGCGCCTACAATGAGCAGTTCTTC.

This clonotype occurred a few times. The chain uses TRBV20-1 and TRBJ2-1, with TRBD2 identical over 9 bases. J was trimmed by 0 bases and V by 6 bases; bases with no gene match: 6. This CDR3 spans 15 amino acids. Germline V gene lookup returns CDR1 DFQATT and CDR2 SNEGSKA (reference sequence). CDR3 DNA sequence: TGCAGTGCCCGTAGCGGGAGCCTCTCCTACAATGAGCAGTTCTTC. Its protein is CSARSGSLSYNEQFF.

The chain recombines TRBV13 with TRBJ2-1; D not certain. Germline V lookup: CDR1 PRHDT, CDR2 FYEKMQ (reference sequence). Trimming cost V 2 bases and J 0 bases, with 5 bases left between them. The CDR3 runs to 14 residues. The chain's CDR3 is CASSLHNSYNEQFF. DNA of the CDR3: TGTGCCAGCAGCTTACACAACTCCTACAATGAGCAGTTCTTC.

This clonotype was counted only a few times. The chain carries TRBV11-1 and TRBJ2-7; 8 bases are shared with TRBD1. The CDR3 extends over 20 amino acids. The V and J ends lost 4 bases and 0 bases, in that order; junction bases with no gene match: 20. CDR1 SGHAT and CDR2 FQDESV come from the germline V gene (reference sequence). CDR3 amino acids: CASSYSDRVLLSALSYEQYF. The CDR3 nucleotides are TGTGCCAGCAGCTACTCGGACAGGGTTCTTTTAAGCGCTCTCTCCTACGAGCAGTACTTC.

In this sample, this clonotype turned up a few times. The chain couples TRBV29-1 to TRBJ2-7, with TRBD2 matching over 9 bases. CDR3 length: 15 amino acids. V dropped 2 bases and J dropped 0; count of bases not matched to a gene: 5. The V gene's germline CDR1 is SQVTM and CDR2 ANQGSEA. CDR3 nucleotide sequence: TGCAGCGTTGAAATAGCGGGAGAGAGCTCCTACGAGCAGTACTTC. It translates to CSVEIAGESSYEQYF.

This chain uses TRBV11-2 with TRBJ2-7; D gene unclear. The CDR3 is 13 residues long. V was clipped by 5 bases and J by 4 bases, with 12 bases between them. Germline lookup yields CDR1 SGHAT and CDR2 FQNNGV. The CDR3 spells CASSRATLYEQYF. In nucleotides, the CDR3 is TGTGCCAGCAGCCGGGCCACCTTGTACGAGCAGTACTTC.

The chain couples TRBV7-6 to TRBJ2-1; D possibly corresponds to TRBD2 (5 bases). Trimming shortened V by 5 bases and J by 6 bases, and 11 bases separated the two germline ends. Per germline, CDR1 SGHVS and CDR2 FNYEAQ. This CDR3 comprises 13 residues. CDR3 sequence (DNA): TGTGCCAGCAGCCAAGGAGGAGTCAATGAGCAGTTCTTC. Its translation is CASSQGGVNEQFF.

The V call is TRBV7-8, the J call TRBJ2-5; 7 bases align to TRBD2. The end of the DNA aligns better with TRBJ2-7, so the J call may be wrong. There are 15 residues in the CDR3. The germline V gene encodes CDR1 SGHVS and CDR2 FQNEAQ. This CDR3 is CASSRPGLPTYEQYF. The CDR3 nucleotides are TGTGCCAGCAGCCGACCGGGACTACCAACCTACGAGCAGTACTTC.

The sample holds a few counts of this clonotype. This chain uses TRBV9 with TRBJ2-3, with 12 bases fitting TRBD2. Germline values: CDR1 SGDLS, CDR2 YYNGEE. The trim removed 0 bases at V and 14 bases at J, leaving 7 bases unmatched. This CDR3 spans 14 amino acids. This chain's CDR3 is CASSVGTSGAPGYF. As DNA, the CDR3 is TGTGCCAGCAGCGTAGGGACTAGCGGGGCTCCAGGGTATTTT.

The V gene is TRBV3-1, the J gene TRBJ2-5; D remains ambiguous. The germline V gene has CDR1 LGHDT and CDR2 YNNKEL (reference sequence). The CDR3 is 13 amino acids. Trimming cost V 5 bases and J 5 bases, with 12 bases left between them. The CDR3 spells CASSGNSAETQYF. The DNA for the CDR3 is TGTGCCAGCAGCGGAAACAGTGCGGAGACCCAGTACTTC.

The chain joins TRBV12-3 or TRBV12-4 to TRBJ2-7, with D possibly being TRBD2 (5 bases). CDR3 size: 13 residues. Trimming removed 4 bases at V and 4 bases at J, with 11 bases between. The CDR3 region is CASSSTGVYEQYF. CDR3 DNA sequence: TGTGCCAGCAGTTCTACCGGGGTGTACGAGCAGTACTTC.

This clonotype was counted between two and nine times. The chain uses TRBV19 and TRBJ1-5, with D possibly being TRBD1 (6 bases). Germline V CDR1 and CDR2: LNHDA, SQIVND (reference sequence). The CDR3 runs 14 residues. With 5 bases removed from V and 11 bases from J, the gap between germline ends came to 19 bases. Written as DNA, the CDR3 is TGTGCCAGTAGTCCTCAACAGGGTAGCGGGGCCCAGCATTTT. Encoded protein: CASSPQQGSGAQHF.

The chain links TRBV27 to TRBJ2-7, with 10 nucleotides matching TRBD2. The V and J ends lost 1 base and 1 base, in that order; junction bases with no gene match: 4. Germline V gene sequence: CDR1 MNHEY, CDR2 SMNVEV (reference sequence). There are 16 residues in the CDR3. CDR3 nucleotides: TGTGCCAGCAGTTTATACGGACTAGCGGAGTCCTACGAGCAGTACTTC. Translating gives CASSLYGLAESYEQYF.

The rearrangement uses TRBV7-9 and TRBJ1-5; 11 bases align to TRBD1. Looked up from germline, CDR1 is SEHNR and CDR2 is FQNEAQ (reference sequence). The trim removed 3 bases at V and 5 bases at J, leaving 12 bases unmatched. CDR3 size: 18 residues. Written as DNA, the CDR3 is TGTGCCAGCAGCTTCAACAGAAAACCGGGACAGGGGGATCAGCCCCAGCATTTT. Protein product: CASSFNRKPGQGDQPQHF.

There are a few counts of this clonotype. The rearrangement links TRBV27 to TRBJ1-5, with D tentatively TRBD1 (5 bases). This CDR3 region has 15 residues. CDR1 and CDR2 from the germline V gene are MNHEY and SMNVEV (reference sequence). The ends were cut back, 6 bases at V and 0 bases at J, with 12 bases in the middle. CDR3 in amino acids: CASSRWGDSNQPQHF. The CDR3 region has the DNA TGTGCCAGCAGCCGATGGGGGGATAGCAATCAGCCCCAGCATTTT.

The J gene is TRBJ2-6, the V gene TRBV4-3, with D perhaps TRBD1 (6 bases). V was trimmed by 3 bases and J by 4 bases, leaving 7 bases between them. This CDR3 comprises 14 residues. The germline V gene has CDR1 LGHNA and CDR2 YSLEER. CDR3: CASSQGTGANVLTF. The DNA of the CDR3 is TGCGCCAGCAGCCAGGGGACAGGGGCCAACGTCCTGACTTTC.

The J gene is TRBJ2-1, the V gene TRBV29-1; 8 nucleotides match TRBD1. The CDR3 runs to 13 residues. Trimming at V came to 4 bases and at J to 8 bases, leaving 7 bases not matched to a gene. CDR1 and CDR2 (germline): SQVTM, ANQGSEA. CDR3 in amino acids: CSVVAGGGDEQFF. In nucleotides, the CDR3 is TGCAGCGTTGTGGCAGGGGGCGGCGATGAGCAGTTCTTC.

This clonotype has at least ten counts. The chain couples TRBV18 to TRBJ2-5, with 14 bases matching TRBD2. The junction had 10 bases not matched to a gene; V was cut back by 3 bases and J by 4 bases. The V gene's germline CDR1 is KGHSH and CDR2 LQKENI. CDR3 length equals 18 residues. CDR3 in amino acids: CASSPLNGLAGGRETQYF. The CDR3 nucleotides read TGTGCCAGCTCACCTCTTAACGGACTAGCGGGAGGTCGAGAGACCCAGTACTTC.

The chain uses TRBV9 and TRBJ1-1; a possible D gene is TRBD1 (5 bases). The CDR3 is 14 amino acids. Trimming shortened V by 5 bases and J by 3 bases, and 14 bases separated the two germline ends. CDR1 SGDLS and CDR2 YYNGEE come from the germline V gene. CDR3 nucleotides: TGTGCCAGCAGTATTGACGGGGCCTACACTGAAGCTTTCTTT. Its translation is CASSIDGAYTEAFF.

This chain connects TRBV27 to TRBJ2-2; 13 bases align to TRBD2. The CDR3 is made up of 17 amino acids. Looked up from germline, CDR1 is MNHEY and CDR2 is SMNVEV (reference sequence). With V trimmed by 10 bases and J by 4 bases, 12 bases remained unmatched. The CDR3 spells CATLALAGGPGTGELFF. CDR3 DNA: TGTGCCACCCTCGCACTAGCGGGAGGGCCTGGCACCGGGGAGCTGTTTTTT.

The sample holds a few counts of this clonotype. It is likely a read error, because the conserved phenylalanine at the end of the CDR3 is missing. The chain is built from TRBV7-2 and TRBJ1-2; D perhaps matches TRBD1 (6 bases). The germline V gene encodes CDR1 SGHTA and CDR2 FQGNSA. This CDR3 region has 15 residues. Trimming took off 3 bases at V and 4 bases at J, with 15 bases between the two ends. The CDR3 DNA follows: TGTGCCAGCAGCTTTGTAGGTGGGGGCGTCTATGGCTACACCCTC. It is translated as CASSFVGGGVYGYTL.

This clonotype was detected only a few times. This chain joins TRBV5-1 and TRBJ1-2, with D possibly matching TRBD1 (5 bases). The CDR3 runs 14 residues. Trimming cost V 3 bases and J 9 bases, with 18 bases left between them. Germline CDR1 is SGHRS and CDR2 is YFSETQ. The CDR3: CASSSVGDPGRYTF. The DNA for the CDR3 is TGCGCCAGCAGCTCGGTGGGGGACCCAGGACGCTACACCTTC.

The rearrangement joins TRBV7-9 to TRBJ2-5; 11 positions agree with TRBD2. The J call may be in error: the DNA end matches TRBJ2-1 better. The CDR3 loop spans 16 amino acids. The germline V gene encodes CDR1 SEHNR and CDR2 FQNEAQ (reference sequence). CDR3 sequence reads: CASNSVSGGASGEQFF. CDR3 DNA sequence: TGTGCCAGCAACTCCGTTAGCGGGGGGGCTTCAGGTGAGCAGTTCTTC.

V usage is TRBV12-3 or TRBV12-4 and J usage is TRBJ2-1; possibly TRBD2 for D (6 bases). The CDR3 sequence is 12 residues long. The ends were cut back, 3 bases at V and 9 bases at J, with 9 bases in the middle. Here the CDR3 reads CASSLTRPEQFF. CDR3 sequence (DNA): TGTGCCAGCAGTTTGACTAGGCCTGAGCAGTTCTTC.

This clonotype occurred a few times. Written as DNA, the CDR3 is TGTGCCAGCAGTACTAGCGGCCAAGAGACCCAGTACTTC. It is translated as CASSTSGQETQYF. The V call is TRBV12-3 or TRBV12-4, the J call TRBJ2-5, with 8 bases that match TRBD2. The trim removed 5 bases at V and 1 base at J, leaving 0 bases unmatched. This CDR3 contains 13 residues.